This TCR beta chain was found in a study of blood T cell repertoires in COVID-19. Some clones are missing from TCRdb's copy, which holds only in-frame ones; the method was immunoSEQ multiplex PCR. The sample has 150,000 to 200,000 clones; under 85% are singletons. The CDR3 is 17 amino acids. CDR1 and CDR2 (germline): LGHDT, YNNKEL (reference sequence). Germline trimming cut 0 bases from V and 0 bases from J; bases unmatched to any gene: 7. The source is a man in his sixties with active or convalescent COVID-19. Source material: peripheral blood. V is TRBV3-1 (or the pseudogene TRBV3-2) and J is TRBJ2-7; 8 bases match TRBD1. CDR3 sequence: CASSQDKGTGSSYEQYF. The CDR3 DNA reads as TGTGCCAGCAGCCAAGATAAGGGGACAGGTTCCTCCTACGAGCAGTACTTC.